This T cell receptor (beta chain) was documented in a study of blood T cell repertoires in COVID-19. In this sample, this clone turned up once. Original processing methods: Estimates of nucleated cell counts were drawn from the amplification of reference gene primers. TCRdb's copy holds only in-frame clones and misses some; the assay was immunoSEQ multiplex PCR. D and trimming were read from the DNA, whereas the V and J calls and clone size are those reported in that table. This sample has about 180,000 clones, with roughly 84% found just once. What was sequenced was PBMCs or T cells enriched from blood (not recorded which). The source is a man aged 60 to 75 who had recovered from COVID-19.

CDR3 residues: CASLERDRGIEKLFF. The CDR3 DNA is TGTGCCAGCCTTGAACGGGACAGGGGAATAGAAAAACTGTTTTTT. V usage is TRBV2 and J usage is TRBJ1-4, with TRBD1 matching over 10 bases. CDR1 and CDR2 (germline): SNHLY, FYNNEI. Trimming cost V 8 bases and J 8 bases; bases outside gene matches: 11. This CDR3 region has 15 residues.